The clone carrying this T cell receptor beta chain showed up just a few times. Residents of under 25 US areas, aged roughly 18 to 95 years, made up the participants. In the source study's methods: Using reference gene primer amplification, nucleated cell counts were estimated. The table came from immunoSEQ multiplex PCR; TCRdb's copy has only in-frame clones and leaves some out. That table supplies the V and J calls and clone size; D and trimming were determined from the DNA. The repertoire holds about 330,000 clones, with about 87% as singletons. The CDR3 consists of 17 residues. The V end lost 8 bases, the J end lost 0 bases, and 17 bases lay between the germline ends. Germline V lookup: CDR1 MDHEN, CDR2 SYDVKM. This sample stems from a study of blood T cell repertoires in COVID-19. About the study: In each case, the material was cDNA or gDNA derived from T cells, B-cell-depleted T cells, or PBMCs.

The sample comprised PBMCs or T cells enriched from blood (not recorded which). The chain links TRBV28 to TRBJ1-6, with unresolved D. The sequence came from a man aged 25-45 years who had recovered from COVID-19. The chain's CDR3 is CASLTVRESSYNSPLHF. CDR3 nucleotide sequence: TGTGCCAGCCTAACGGTACGGGAGAGCTCCTATAATTCACCCCTCCACTTT.